The T cell receptor (beta chain) described here comes from a study of blood T cells in healthy people across ages. PCR was performed a second time for about 7 to 11 cycles using a sample-barcoded 5' primer and a J-beta primer mix. MiXCR was run by TCRdb on the 5' RACE reads, yielding one entry per CDR3 protein. The data show roughly 800,000 distinct CDR3 sequences, with 20% to 30% seen just once and about 3% held by the top ten. This clonotype came up a few times. This CDR3 spans 14 amino acids. Germline loops: CDR1 SGHRS, CDR2 YFSETQ. The V end was cut by 4 bases, the J end by 8 bases, with 15 bases between. The sample was also linked to a second study, of T cells of mothers and their children.

The TCR was taken from a boy aged 10-17 years in good health. The sequenced material came from blood. This sequence joins TRBV5-1 and TRBJ2-2; D is ambiguous. CDR3 amino acids: CASSGEYTGGELFF. The CDR3 bases are TGCGCCAGCAGCGGGGAATACACCGGTGGGGAGCTGTTTTTT.